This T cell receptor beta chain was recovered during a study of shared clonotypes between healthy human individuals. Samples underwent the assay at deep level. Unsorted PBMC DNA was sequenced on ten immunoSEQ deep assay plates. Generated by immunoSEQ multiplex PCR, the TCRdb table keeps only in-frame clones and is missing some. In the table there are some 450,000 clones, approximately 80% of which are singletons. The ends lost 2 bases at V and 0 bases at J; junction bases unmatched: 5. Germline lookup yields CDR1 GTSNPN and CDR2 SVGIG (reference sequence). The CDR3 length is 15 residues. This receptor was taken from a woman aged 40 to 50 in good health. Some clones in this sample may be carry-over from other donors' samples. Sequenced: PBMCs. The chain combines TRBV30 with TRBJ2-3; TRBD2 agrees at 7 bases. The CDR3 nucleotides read TGTGCCTGGAGTCTCACGGGACTAAGCACAGATACGCAGTATTTT. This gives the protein CAWSLTGLSTDTQYF.